This T cell receptor (beta chain) was recovered during a study of human T cells and chemical hapten exposure. Turning to the study itself: The patients, most of them female, presented with alopecia areata, totalis or universalis. Points from the study as a whole: In comparison with controls, expanded TCRs gave rise to a significantly larger number of large CDR3 similarity clusters. TCRs above 1 in 1000 frequency did not change with DPC sensitization.

As for time point: patch test 3, about 24 weeks after DPC sensitization. Treatment in this sample: therapeutic diphenylcyclopropenone sensitization with weekly scalp DPC. Non-pregnant alopecia patients aged 18 to 70, suitable for DPC therapy. In the case of this clonotype: Its antigen remains unknown.

The CDR3 length is 16 residues. Germline V gene lookup returns CDR1 LGHDT and CDR2 YNNKEL (reference sequence). V lost 3 bases and J lost 3; bases outside the gene matches: 7. TCRdb called the RACE reads again in MiXCR, with one record for every CDR3 protein. The sample has roughly 90,000 distinct CDR3 sequences, about 11% seen once. This clonotype was obtained from a woman aged 25 to 45 with alopecia areata. Some clones in this sample may be carry-over from other donors' samples. V usage is TRBV3-1 and J usage is TRBJ2-1; 8 bases match TRBD2. This sample comprised whole blood, obtained in connection with sensitization to the hapten diphenylcyclopropenone (DPC). CDR3 region: CASSHPRLAIYNEQFF. The CDR3, as DNA: TGTGCCAGCAGCCATCCCCGACTAGCGATCTACAATGAGCAGTTCTTC.